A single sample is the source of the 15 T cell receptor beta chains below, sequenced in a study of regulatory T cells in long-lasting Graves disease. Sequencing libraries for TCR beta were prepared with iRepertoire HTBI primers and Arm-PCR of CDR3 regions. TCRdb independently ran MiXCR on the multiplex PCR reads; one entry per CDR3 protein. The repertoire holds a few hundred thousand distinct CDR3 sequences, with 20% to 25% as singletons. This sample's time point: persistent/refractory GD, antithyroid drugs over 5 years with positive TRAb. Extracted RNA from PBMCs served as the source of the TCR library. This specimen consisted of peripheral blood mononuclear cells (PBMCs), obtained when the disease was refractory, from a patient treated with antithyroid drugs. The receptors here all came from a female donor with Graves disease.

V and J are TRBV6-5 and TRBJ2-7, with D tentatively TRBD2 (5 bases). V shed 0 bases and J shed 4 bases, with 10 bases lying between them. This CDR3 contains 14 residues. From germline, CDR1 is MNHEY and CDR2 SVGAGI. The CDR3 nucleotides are TGTGCCAGCAGTTACTCCACGGAGGATTACGAGCAGTACTTC. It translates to CASSYSTEDYEQYF.

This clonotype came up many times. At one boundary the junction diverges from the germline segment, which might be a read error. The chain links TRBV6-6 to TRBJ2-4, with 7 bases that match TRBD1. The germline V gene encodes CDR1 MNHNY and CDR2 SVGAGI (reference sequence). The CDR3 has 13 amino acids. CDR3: CASSYSSRGRKLF. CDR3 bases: TGTGCCAGCAGTTACTCGAGTAGGGGGCGCAAATTATTC.

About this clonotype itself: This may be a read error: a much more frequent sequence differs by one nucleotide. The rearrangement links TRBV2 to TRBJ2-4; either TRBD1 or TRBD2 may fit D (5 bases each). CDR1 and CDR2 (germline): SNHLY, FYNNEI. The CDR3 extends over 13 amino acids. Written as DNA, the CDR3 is TGTGCCGGCAGTGGGGACCGGGGAGACATTCAGTACTTC. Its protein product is CAGSGDRGDIQYF.

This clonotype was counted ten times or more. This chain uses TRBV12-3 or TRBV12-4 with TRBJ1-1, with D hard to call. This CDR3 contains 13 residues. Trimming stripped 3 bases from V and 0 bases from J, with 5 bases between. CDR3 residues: CASSFYMNTEAFF. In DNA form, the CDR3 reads TGTGCCAGCAGTTTTTACATGAACACTGAAGCTTTCTTT.

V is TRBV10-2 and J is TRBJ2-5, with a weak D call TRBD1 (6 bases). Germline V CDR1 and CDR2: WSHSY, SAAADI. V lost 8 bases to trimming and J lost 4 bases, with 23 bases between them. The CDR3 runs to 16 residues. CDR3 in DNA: TGCGCCAGCTTAGGACAGAGGCCCAGATTGGGAGAGACCCAGTACTTC. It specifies CASLGQRPRLGETQYF.

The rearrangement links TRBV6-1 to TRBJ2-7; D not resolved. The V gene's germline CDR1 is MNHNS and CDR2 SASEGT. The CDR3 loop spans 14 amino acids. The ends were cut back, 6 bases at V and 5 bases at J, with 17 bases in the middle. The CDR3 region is CASSRQIRPDEQYF. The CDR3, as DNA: TGTGCCAGCAGCCGACAAATACGACCGGACGAGCAGTACTTC.

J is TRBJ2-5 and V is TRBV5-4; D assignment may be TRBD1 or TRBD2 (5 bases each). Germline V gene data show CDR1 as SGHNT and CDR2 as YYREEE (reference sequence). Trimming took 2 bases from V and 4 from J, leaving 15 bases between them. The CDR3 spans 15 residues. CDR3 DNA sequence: TGTGCCAGCAGCTTCGGGATTGGGGGAAGAGAGACCCAGTACTTC. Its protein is CASSFGIGGRETQYF.

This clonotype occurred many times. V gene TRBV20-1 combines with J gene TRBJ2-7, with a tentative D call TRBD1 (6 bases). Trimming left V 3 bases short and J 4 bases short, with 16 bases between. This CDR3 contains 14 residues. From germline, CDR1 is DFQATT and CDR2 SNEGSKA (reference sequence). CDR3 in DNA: TGCAGTGCTAGGGACAGCCCATCGGCTTACGAGCAGTACTTC. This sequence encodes CSARDSPSAYEQYF.

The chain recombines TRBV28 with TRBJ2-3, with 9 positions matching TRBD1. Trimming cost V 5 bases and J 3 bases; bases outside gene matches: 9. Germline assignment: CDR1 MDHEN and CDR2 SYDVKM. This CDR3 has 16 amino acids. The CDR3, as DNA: TGTGCCAGCAGTCCCCCAACAGGGGGCGGGACAGATACGCAGTATTTT. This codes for CASSPPTGGGTDTQYF.

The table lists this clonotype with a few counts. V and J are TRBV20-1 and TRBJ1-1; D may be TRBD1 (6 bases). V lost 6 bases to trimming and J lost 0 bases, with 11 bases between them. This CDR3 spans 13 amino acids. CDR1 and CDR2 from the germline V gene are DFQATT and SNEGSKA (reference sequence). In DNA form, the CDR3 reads TGCAGTGCACGGACAGACTTGAACACTGAAGCTTTCTTT. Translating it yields CSARTDLNTEAFF.

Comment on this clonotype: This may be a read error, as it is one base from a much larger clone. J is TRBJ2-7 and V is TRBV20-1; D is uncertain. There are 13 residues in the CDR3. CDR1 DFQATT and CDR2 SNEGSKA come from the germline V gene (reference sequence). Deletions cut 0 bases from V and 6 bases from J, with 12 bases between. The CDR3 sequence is CSAREGSACEQYF. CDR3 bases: TGCAGTGCTAGAGAAGGTTCTGCCTGCGAGCAGTACTTC.

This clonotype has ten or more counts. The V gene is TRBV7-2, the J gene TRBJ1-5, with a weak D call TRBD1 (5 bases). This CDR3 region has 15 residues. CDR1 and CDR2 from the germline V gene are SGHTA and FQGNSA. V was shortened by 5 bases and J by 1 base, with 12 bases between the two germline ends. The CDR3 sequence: CASSPQEGSNQPQHF. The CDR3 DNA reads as TGTGCCAGCAGCCCGCAGGAGGGGAGCAATCAGCCCCAGCATTTT.

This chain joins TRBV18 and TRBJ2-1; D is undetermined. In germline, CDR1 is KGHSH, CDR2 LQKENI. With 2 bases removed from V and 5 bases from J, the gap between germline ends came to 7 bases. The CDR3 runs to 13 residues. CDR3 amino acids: CASSPGADNEQFF. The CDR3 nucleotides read TGTGCCAGCTCACCAGGCGCAGACAATGAGCAGTTCTTC. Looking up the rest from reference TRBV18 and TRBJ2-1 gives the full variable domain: NAGVMQNPRHLVRRRGQEARLRCSPMKGHSHVYWYRQLPEEGLKFMVYLQKENIIDESGMPKERFSAEFPKEGPSILRIQQVVRGDSAAYFCASSPGADNEQFFGPGTRLTVL.

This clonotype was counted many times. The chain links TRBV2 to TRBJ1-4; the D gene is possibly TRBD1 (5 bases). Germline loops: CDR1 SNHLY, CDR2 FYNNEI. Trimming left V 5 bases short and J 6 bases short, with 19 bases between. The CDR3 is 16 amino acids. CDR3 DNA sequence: TGTGCCAGCAGTCTTCGTTCAGGGCGTGAGGATGAAAAACTGTTTTTT. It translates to CASSLRSGREDEKLFF.

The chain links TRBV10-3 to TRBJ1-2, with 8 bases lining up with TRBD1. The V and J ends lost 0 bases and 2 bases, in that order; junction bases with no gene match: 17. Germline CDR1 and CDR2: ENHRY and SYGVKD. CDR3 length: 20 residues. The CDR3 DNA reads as TGTGCCATCAGTGAGTCCCCCTCGGGTTCTACAGGGGGAATAAACTATGGCTACACCTTC. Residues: CAISESPSGSTGGINYGYTF.